The 3 T cell receptor beta chains in this list originate from one sample, sequenced in a study of patients and donors after allogeneic stem cell transplantation (dated by TCRdb to the early 2020s). The library was generated by RT-PCR. The listed sequencing device is NextSeq 550. TCRdb reran the public reads through fastp at Q25 and MiXCR, keeping productive beta chains. Every entry covers one CDR3 protein and lists the most common genes and DNA from its rows. This sample comprises 150,000 to 200,000 distinct CDR3 sequences, around 30% of them detected only once. The ten largest clones take up approximately 3% of the sample. Sequenced sample: blood, either unsorted or a sorted T cell fraction (not recorded which). These receptors all stem from a human donor who was either an allogeneic HSCT recipient or a stem cell or donor lymphocyte infusion donor (not recorded which). It is not recorded whose cells these are; they may come from a transplant donor.

This clonotype was detected a few times. The rearrangement joins TRBV4-3 to TRBJ1-6; D call uncertain. The CDR3 sequence is 14 residues long. Trimming shortened V by 0 bases and J by 5 bases, and 5 bases separated the two germline ends. The germline CDR1 and CDR2 sequences are LGHNA and YSLEER. The CDR3, as DNA: TGCGCCAGCAGCCAAGAGCCAGATAATTCACCCCTCCACTTT. As protein: CASSQEPDNSPLHF.

This clonotype appeared a few times. The chain is built from TRBV30 and TRBJ2-7, with 11 bases fitting TRBD2. The CDR3 has 14 amino acids. CDR1 and CDR2 (germline): GTSNPN, SVGIG (reference sequence). The V segment lost 4 bases and the J segment 5 bases; nucleotides outside the gene matches: 7. CDR3: CAWTSTSGMDEQYF. DNA for the CDR3: TGTGCCTGGACCTCGACTAGCGGGATGGACGAGCAGTACTTC.

This clonotype was seen a few times. The chain uses TRBV3-1 and TRBJ2-1; D is undetermined. Germline assignment: CDR1 LGHDT and CDR2 YNNKEL (reference sequence). The CDR3 sequence is 16 residues long. V was clipped by 0 bases and J by 7 bases, with 16 bases between them. CDR3 amino acids: CASSQDMLIRLNEQFF. In nucleotides, the CDR3 is TGTGCCAGCAGCCAAGATATGCTAATTAGGTTGAATGAGCAGTTCTTC.